Shown below are 15 T cell receptor beta chains from a single sample sequenced in a study of cytomegalovirus exposure and HLA in healthy donors. Amplification used 60 Vbeta primers and 13 Jbeta primers. Generated by immunoSEQ multiplex PCR, the TCRdb table keeps only in-frame clones and is missing some. The repertoire holds over 65,000 clones, with 65% to 85% as singletons. Material for sequencing was PBMCs. The receptors derive from a woman aged 25 to 39 in good health and CMV-seronegative.

This clone came up a few times. V is TRBV4-3 and J is TRBJ2-3, with D unclear. This CDR3 has 14 residues. The V and J ends lost 2 bases and 1 base respectively, with 7 bases between them. Germline CDR1 LGHNA, CDR2 YSLEER. The CDR3 here is CASSQTPGTDTQYF. CDR3 nucleotide sequence: TGCGCCAGCAGCCAAACCCCGGGCACAGATACGCAGTATTTT.

The chain employs TRBV7-2 and TRBJ2-7; no clear D. V dropped 2 bases and J dropped 7 bases, with 6 bases sitting between them. The germline V gene encodes CDR1 SGHTA and CDR2 FQGNSA. This CDR3 has 11 residues. The CDR3 loop is CASSLKTEQYF. Here the CDR3 DNA reads TGTGCCAGCAGCTTAAAAACAGAGCAGTACTTC. The full variable domain, with the rest looked up from reference TRBV7-2 and TRBJ2-7, is GAGVSQSPSNKVTEKGKDVELRCDPISGHTALYWYRQSLGQGLEFLIYFQGNSAPDKSGLPSDRFSAERTGGSVSTLTIQRTQQEDSAVYLCASSLKTEQYFGPGTRLTVT.

V is TRBV10-3 and J is TRBJ1-2; TRBD1 aligns across 10 bases. V was pared by 4 bases and J by 8 bases, with 4 bases of the junction left unmatched. This CDR3 is 13 amino acids long. Germline CDR1 and CDR2: ENHRY and SYGVKD. The CDR3: CAISADRGRGYTF. The CDR3 DNA reads TGTGCCATCAGTGCGGACAGGGGGAGAGGCTACACCTTC.

A few counts support this clone. This CDR3 is also generated by other DNA sequences in the sample. The J gene is TRBJ1-1, the V gene TRBV11-2; D call uncertain. The CDR3 totals 11 residues. Looked up from germline, CDR1 is SGHAT and CDR2 is FQNNGV. The V gene lost 5 bases and the J gene lost 4 bases, with 5 bases spanning the gap. The CDR3 sequence: CASSLSTEAFF. CDR3 sequence (DNA): TGTGCCAGCAGCCTCAGCACTGAAGCTTTCTTT.

V gene TRBV2 combines with J gene TRBJ2-1; possibly TRBD2 for D (6 bases). Trimming left V 3 bases short and J 8 bases short, with 14 bases between. The CDR3 has 14 amino acids. Germline CDR1 and CDR2: SNHLY and FYNNEI. In DNA form, the CDR3 reads TGTGCCAGCAGTGAGTCGGCGGGACGCGATGAGCAGTTCTTC. Amino acids: CASSESAGRDEQFF.

This clone was seen only once. V usage is TRBV7-6 and J usage is TRBJ2-7; D is ambiguous. The CDR3 consists of 14 residues. Germline lookup yields CDR1 SGHVS and CDR2 FNYEAQ. Between the trimmed V and J ends, which lost 5 bases and 0 bases, there was a span of 11 bases. This chain's CDR3 is CASSPRSSSYEQYF. The CDR3 nucleotides read TGTGCCAGCAGCCCTAGATCTAGCTCCTACGAGCAGTACTTC.

The V call is TRBV6-1, the J call TRBJ1-5; a possible D gene is TRBD1 (6 bases). V lost 6 bases, J lost 7 bases, and 19 bases lay in between. Germline loops: CDR1 MNHNS, CDR2 SASEGT. This CDR3 is 15 amino acids long. CDR3 sequence reads: CASRATGRVEQPQHF. In nucleotides, the CDR3 is TGTGCCAGCAGGGCCACAGGGAGGGTTGAACAGCCCCAGCATTTT.

This clone was recorded a few times. The chain recombines TRBV6-6 with TRBJ1-3, with a weak D call TRBD1 (5 bases). The CDR3 is made up of 15 amino acids. Per the germline V gene, CDR1 is MNHNY and CDR2 is SVGAGI (reference sequence). V shed 6 bases and J shed 3 bases, with 15 bases lying between them. CDR3 in amino acids: CASSAIYRNGNTIYF. In DNA, the CDR3 is TGTGCCAGCAGCGCAATATACAGGAATGGAAACACCATATATTTT.

This clone is a singleton in its sample. The V call is TRBV20-1, the J call TRBJ2-7, with D hard to call. Germline V gene lookup returns CDR1 DFQATT and CDR2 SNEGSKA (reference sequence). Trimming pared 1 base from V and 2 bases from J, leaving 3 bases between. The CDR3 has 11 residues. The CDR3 loop reads CSARGPYEQYF. For the CDR3, the DNA is TGCAGTGCTAGAGGGCCCTACGAGCAGTACTTC.

The V gene is TRBV13, the J gene TRBJ2-7; TRBD1 matches at 7 bases. Germline CDR1 and CDR2: PRHDT and FYEKMQ (reference sequence). V was pared by 2 bases and J by 7 bases, with 29 bases of the junction left unmatched. CDR3 length: 21 residues. CDR3 coding DNA: TGTGCCAGCAGCTTAACGGGGACCCGGATAGGACATCGGACAGGACCAGGGGAGCAGTACTTC. The encoded protein is CASSLTGTRIGHRTGPGEQYF.

The genes are TRBV19 and TRBJ2-7, with D maybe TRBD1 (5 bases). The CDR3 has 13 residues. V was pared by 3 bases and J by 5 bases, with 11 bases between. Germline V CDR1 and CDR2: LNHDA, SQIVND (reference sequence). CDR3 in amino acids: CASSIGRVDEQYF. The CDR3 nucleotides are TGTGCCAGTAGTATCGGCAGGGTCGACGAGCAGTACTTC.

The V gene is TRBV19, the J gene TRBJ1-2; D unresolved. The CDR3 consists of 14 residues. The V end lost 3 bases, the J end lost 0 bases, and 8 bases lay between the germline ends. CDR1 and CDR2 from the germline V gene are LNHDA and SQIVND (reference sequence). The CDR3 coding sequence is TGTGCCAGTAGTATGCCAGGTACTAACTATGGCTACACCTTC. It codes for CASSMPGTNYGYTF.

This clone was seen a single time. The chain joins TRBV7-9 to TRBJ2-7; TRBD1 might be the D (6 bases). Germline-derived CDR1 and CDR2 are SEHNR and FQNEAQ (reference sequence). The CDR3 is 14 residues long. V gave up 5 bases and J gave up 2 bases, with 13 bases separating them. The CDR3 bases are TGTGCCAGCAGCCCCCACCGGGACACCTACGAGCAGTACTTC. This encodes CASSPHRDTYEQYF.

This clone appeared once. The chain is built from TRBV6-6 and TRBJ1-2; D gene uncertain. The V end lost 0 bases, the J end lost 2 bases, and 4 bases lay between the germline ends. Germline CDR1 is MNHNY and CDR2 is SVGAGI (reference sequence). This CDR3 contains 13 residues. The CDR3 DNA follows: TGTGCCAGCAGTTACTCAGAGAACTATGGCTACACCTTC. This codes for CASSYSENYGYTF.

This chain uses TRBV5-5 with TRBJ2-3; TRBD2 might be the D (6 bases). CDR1 is SGHKS and CDR2 is YYEKEE in the germline V gene (reference sequence). With 1 base removed from V and 0 bases from J, the gap between germline ends came to 12 bases. CDR3 length: 16 amino acids. CDR3 nucleotides: TGTGCCAGCAGCTTGAGGACTAACCCAAGCACAGATACGCAGTATTTT. It encodes CASSLRTNPSTDTQYF.